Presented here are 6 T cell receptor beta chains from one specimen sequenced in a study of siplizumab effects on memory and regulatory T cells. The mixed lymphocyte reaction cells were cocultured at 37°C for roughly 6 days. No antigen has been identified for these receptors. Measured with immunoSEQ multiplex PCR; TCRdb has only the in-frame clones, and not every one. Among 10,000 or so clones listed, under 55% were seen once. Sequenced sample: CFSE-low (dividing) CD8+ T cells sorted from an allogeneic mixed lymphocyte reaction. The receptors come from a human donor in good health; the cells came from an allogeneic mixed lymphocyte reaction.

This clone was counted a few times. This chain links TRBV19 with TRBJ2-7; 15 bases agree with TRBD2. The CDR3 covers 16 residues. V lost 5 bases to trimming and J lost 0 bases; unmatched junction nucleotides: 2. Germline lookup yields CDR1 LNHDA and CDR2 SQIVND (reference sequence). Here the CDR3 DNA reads TGTGCCAGTAGTGCGGGACTAGCGGGGGGCTCCTACGAGCAGTACTTC. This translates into CASSAGLAGGSYEQYF.

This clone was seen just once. The CDR3 nucleotides are TGTGCCAGCAGTTACGGCAGGGTGAACGAGCAGTACTTC. Translation gives CASSYGRVNEQYF. The V and J genes are TRBV6-6 and TRBJ2-7; D perhaps matches TRBD1 (5 bases). This CDR3 comprises 13 residues. Per germline, CDR1 MNHNY and CDR2 SVGAGI (reference sequence). V lost 2 bases, J lost 5 bases, and 10 bases lay in between.

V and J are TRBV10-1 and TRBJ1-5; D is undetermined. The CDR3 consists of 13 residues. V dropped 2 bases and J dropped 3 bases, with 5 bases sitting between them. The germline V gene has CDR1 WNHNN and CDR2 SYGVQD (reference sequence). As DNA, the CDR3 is TGCGCCAGCAGTGAGGGATACAATCAGCCCCAGCATTTT. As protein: CASSEGYNQPQHF.

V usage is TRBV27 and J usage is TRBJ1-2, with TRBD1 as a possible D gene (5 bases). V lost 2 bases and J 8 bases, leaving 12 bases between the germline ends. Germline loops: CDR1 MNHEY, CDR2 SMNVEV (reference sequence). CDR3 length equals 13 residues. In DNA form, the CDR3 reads TGTGCCAGCAGTTTAGGGGCGGCTCGAGGCTACACCTTC. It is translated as CASSLGAARGYTF.

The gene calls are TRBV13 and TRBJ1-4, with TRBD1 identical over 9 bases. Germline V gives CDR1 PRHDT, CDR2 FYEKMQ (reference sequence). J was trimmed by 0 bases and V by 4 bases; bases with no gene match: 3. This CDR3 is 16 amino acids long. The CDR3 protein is CASSSRTGATNEKLFF. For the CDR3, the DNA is TGTGCCAGCAGCTCCCGGACAGGGGCAACTAATGAAAAACTGTTTTTT. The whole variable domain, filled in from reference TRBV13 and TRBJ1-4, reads AAGVIQSPRHLIKEKRETATLKCYPIPRHDTVYWYQQGPGQDPQFLISFYEKMQSDKGSIPDRFSAQQFSDYHSELNMSSLELGDSALYFCASSSRTGATNEKLFFGSGTQLSVL.

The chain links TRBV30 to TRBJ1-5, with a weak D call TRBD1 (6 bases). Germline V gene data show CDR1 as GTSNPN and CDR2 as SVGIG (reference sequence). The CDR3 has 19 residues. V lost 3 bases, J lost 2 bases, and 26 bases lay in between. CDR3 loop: CAWSISRKGTSTGNQPQHF. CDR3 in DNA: TGTGCCTGGAGCATAAGCCGGAAGGGGACATCTACGGGCAATCAGCCCCAGCATTTT.